This TCR beta chain was sequenced for a study of shared clonotypes between healthy human individuals. The overall study: Per-donor plates numbered three CD4 naive, three CD4 memory, two CD8 naive and one CD8 memory.

Genomic DNA (from each subset) was split evenly across several immunoSEQ plates. TCRdb's table, derived via immunoSEQ multiplex PCR, lists solely in-frame clones and lacks some. The sample lists around 1,000,000 clones, 77% seen once, with roughly 0.9% in the top ten. This CDR3 contains 12 residues. Germline V gives CDR1 SQVTM, CDR2 ANQGSEA. Trimming cost V 7 bases and J 1 base, with 10 bases left between them. A remark on this clone: Its antigen is not identified.

Whole-study findings and limits: Larger estimated richness was generally recorded for naive subsets relative to memory subsets.

The rearrangement joins TRBV29-1 to TRBJ1-2, with D possibly TRBD1 on 6 matching bases. Sequencing was carried out using memory CD4+ T cells from PBMCs. Specified subset: CD45RA-negative fraction. This sequence was found in a young man in good health. Some clones in this sample may be carry-over from other donors' samples. CDR3 loop: CSGGGSNYGYTF. The CDR3 DNA follows: TGCAGCGGTGGGGGCAGTAACTATGGCTACACCTTC.